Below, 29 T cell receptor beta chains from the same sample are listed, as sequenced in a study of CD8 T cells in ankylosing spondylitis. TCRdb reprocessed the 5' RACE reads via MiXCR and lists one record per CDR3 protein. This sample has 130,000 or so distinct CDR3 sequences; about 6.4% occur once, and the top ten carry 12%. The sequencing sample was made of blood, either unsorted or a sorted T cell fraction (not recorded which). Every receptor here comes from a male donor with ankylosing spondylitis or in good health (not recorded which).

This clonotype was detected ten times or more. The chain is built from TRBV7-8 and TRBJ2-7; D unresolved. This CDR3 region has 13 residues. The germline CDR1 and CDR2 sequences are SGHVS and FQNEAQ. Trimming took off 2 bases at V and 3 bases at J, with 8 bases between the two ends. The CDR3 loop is CASSLRLSYEQYF. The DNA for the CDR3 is TGTGCCAGCAGCTTAAGACTCAGCTACGAGCAGTACTTC. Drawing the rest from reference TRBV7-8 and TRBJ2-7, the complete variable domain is GAGVSQSPRYKVAKRGQDVALRCDPISGHVSLFWYQQALGQGPEFLTYFQNEAQLDKSGLPSDRFFAERPEGSVSTLKIQRTQQEDSAVYLCASSLRLSYEQYFGPGTRLTVT.

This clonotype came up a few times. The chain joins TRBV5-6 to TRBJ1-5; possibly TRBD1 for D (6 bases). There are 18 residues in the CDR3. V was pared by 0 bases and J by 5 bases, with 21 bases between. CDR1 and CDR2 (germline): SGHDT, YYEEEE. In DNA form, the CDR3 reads TGTGCCAGCAGCTTGGCGACAGGTAGGAGGGTAGCGGATCAGCCCCAGCATTTT. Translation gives CASSLATGRRVADQPQHF.

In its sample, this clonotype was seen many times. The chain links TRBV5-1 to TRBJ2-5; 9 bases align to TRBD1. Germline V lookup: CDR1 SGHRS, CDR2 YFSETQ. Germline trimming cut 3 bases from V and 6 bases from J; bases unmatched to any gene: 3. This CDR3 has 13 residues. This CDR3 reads CASSYDRGKTQYF. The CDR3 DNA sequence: TGCGCCAGCAGCTATGACAGGGGGAAGACCCAGTACTTC.

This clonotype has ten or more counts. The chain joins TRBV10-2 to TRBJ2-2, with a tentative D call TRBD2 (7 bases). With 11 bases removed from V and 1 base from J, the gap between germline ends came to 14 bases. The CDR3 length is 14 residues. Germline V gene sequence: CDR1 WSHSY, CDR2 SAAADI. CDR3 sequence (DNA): TGCGCCGCACACGGGGGGCAGAACACCGGGGAGCTGTTTTTT. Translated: CAAHGGQNTGELFF.

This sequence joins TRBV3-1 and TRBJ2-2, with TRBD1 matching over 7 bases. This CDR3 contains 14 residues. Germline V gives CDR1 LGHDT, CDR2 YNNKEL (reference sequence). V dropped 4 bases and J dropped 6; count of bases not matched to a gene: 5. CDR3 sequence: CASSLRTGPGELFF. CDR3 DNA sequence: TGTGCCAGCAGCCTCCGGACAGGCCCCGGGGAGCTGTTTTTT.

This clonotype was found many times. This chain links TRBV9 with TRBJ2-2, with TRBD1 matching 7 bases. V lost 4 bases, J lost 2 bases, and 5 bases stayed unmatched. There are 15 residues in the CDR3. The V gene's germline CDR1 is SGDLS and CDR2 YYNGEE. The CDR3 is CASSPGQINTGELFF. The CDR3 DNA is TGTGCCAGCAGCCCGGGACAGATAAACACCGGGGAGCTGTTTTTT.

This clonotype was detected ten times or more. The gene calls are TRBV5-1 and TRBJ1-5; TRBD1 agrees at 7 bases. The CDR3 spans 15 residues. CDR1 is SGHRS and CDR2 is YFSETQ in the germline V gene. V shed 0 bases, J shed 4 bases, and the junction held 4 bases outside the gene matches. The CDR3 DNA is TGCGCCAGCAGCTTGGACGCCAGGGGGAATCAGCCCCAGCATTTT. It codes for CASSLDARGNQPQHF.

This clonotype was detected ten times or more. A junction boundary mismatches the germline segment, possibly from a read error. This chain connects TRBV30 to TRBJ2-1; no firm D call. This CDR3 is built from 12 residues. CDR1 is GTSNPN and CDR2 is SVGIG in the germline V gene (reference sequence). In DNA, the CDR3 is TGTGCCTGGAGTGTAGCAGGCCCCGTTGCGATCTTC. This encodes CAWSVAGPVAIF. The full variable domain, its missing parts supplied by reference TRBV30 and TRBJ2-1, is SQTIHQWPATLVQPVGSPLSLECTVEGTSNPNLYWYRQAAGRGLQLLFYSVGIGQISSEVPQNLSASRPQDRQFILSSKKLLLSDSGFYLCAWSVAGPVAIFGPGTRLTVL.

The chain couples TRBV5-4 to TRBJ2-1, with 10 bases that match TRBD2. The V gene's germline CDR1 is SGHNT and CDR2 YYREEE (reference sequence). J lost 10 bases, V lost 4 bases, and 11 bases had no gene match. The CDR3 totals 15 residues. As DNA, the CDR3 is TGTGCCAGCAGCCCGGGACTAGCGTTGGTCGGAGAGCAGTTCTTC. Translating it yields CASSPGLALVGEQFF.

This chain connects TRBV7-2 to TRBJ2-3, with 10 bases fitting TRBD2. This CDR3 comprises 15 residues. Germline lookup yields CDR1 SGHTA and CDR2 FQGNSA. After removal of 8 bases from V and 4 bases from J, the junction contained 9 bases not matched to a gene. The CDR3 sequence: CASALAGGGADTQYF. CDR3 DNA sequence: TGTGCCAGCGCTTTAGCGGGAGGAGGCGCAGATACGCAGTATTTT. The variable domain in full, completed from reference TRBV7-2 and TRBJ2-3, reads GAGVSQSPSNKVTEKGKDVELRCDPISGHTALYWYRQSLGQGLEFLIYFQGNSAPDKSGLPSDRFSAERTGGSVSTLTIQRTQQEDSAVYLCASALAGGGADTQYFGPGTRLTVL.

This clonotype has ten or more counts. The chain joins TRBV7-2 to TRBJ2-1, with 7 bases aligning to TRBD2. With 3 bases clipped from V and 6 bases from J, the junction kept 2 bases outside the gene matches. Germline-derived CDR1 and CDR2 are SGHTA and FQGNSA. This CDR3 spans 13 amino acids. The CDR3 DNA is TGTGCCAGCAGCTTCGGGGAGGGCAATGAGCAGTTCTTC. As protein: CASSFGEGNEQFF.

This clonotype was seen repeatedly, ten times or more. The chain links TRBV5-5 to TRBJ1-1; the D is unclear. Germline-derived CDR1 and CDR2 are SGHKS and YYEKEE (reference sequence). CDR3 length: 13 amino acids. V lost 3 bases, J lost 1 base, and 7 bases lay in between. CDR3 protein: CASSSLRNTEAFF. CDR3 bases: TGTGCCAGCAGCTCCCTGAGGAACACTGAAGCTTTCTTT.

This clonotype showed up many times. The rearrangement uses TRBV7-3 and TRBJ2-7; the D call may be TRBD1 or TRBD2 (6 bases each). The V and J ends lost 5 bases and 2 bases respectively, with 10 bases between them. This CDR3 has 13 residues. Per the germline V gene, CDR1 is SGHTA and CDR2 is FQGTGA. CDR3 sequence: CASSGGPAYEQYF. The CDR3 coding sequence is TGTGCCAGCAGCGGGGGGCCTGCCTACGAGCAGTACTTC.

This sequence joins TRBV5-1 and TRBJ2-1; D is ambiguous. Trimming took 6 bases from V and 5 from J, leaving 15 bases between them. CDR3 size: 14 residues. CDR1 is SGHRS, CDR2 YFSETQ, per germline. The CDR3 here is CASTSLGFNNEQFF. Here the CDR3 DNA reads TGCGCCAGCACCTCCTTGGGGTTTAACAATGAGCAGTTCTTC.

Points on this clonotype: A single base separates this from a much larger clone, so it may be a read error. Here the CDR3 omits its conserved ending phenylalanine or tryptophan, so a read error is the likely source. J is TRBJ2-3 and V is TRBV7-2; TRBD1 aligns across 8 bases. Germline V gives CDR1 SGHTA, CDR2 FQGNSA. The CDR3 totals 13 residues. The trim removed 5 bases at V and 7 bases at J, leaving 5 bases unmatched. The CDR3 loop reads CASSARQGNTQYS. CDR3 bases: TGTGCCAGCAGCGCCCGACAGGGGAATACGCAGTATTCT.

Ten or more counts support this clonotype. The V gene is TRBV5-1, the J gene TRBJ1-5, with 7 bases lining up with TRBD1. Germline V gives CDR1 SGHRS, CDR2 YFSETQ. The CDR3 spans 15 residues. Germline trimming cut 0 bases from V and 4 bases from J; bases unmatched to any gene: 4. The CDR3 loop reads CASSLGTGDNQPQHF. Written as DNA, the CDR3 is TGCGCCAGCAGCTTGGGCACAGGGGATAATCAGCCCCAGCATTTT.

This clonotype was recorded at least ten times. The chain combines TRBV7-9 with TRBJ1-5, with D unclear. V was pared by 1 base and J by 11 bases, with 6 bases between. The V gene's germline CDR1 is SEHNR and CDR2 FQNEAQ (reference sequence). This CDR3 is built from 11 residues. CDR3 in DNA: TGTGCCAGCAGCTTAGGGCAGGCCCAGCATTTT. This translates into CASSLGQAQHF.

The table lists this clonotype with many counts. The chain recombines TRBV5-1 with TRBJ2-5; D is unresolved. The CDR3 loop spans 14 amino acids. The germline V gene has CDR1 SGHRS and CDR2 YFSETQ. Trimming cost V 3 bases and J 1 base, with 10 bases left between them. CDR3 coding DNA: TGCGCCAGCAGCTCCGCCGCAGCCCAAGAGACCCAGTACTTC. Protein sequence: CASSSAAAQETQYF.

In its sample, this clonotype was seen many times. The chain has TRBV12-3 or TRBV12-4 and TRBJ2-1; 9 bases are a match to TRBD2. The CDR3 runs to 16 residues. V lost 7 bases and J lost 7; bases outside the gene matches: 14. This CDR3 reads CASNLGIAGVINEQFF. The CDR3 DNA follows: TGTGCCAGCAACTTAGGTATAGCGGGAGTAATAAATGAGCAGTTCTTC.

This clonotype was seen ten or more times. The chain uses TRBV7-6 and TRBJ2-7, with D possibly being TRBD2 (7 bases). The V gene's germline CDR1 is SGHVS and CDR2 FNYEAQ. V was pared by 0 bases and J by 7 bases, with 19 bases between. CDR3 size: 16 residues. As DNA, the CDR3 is TGTGCCAGCAGCTTAGCACTTTTGGGGGGGGCGAGTGAGCAGTACTTC. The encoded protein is CASSLALLGGASEQYF. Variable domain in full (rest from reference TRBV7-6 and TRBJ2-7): GAGVSQSPRYKVTKRGQDVALRCDPISGHVSLYWYRQALGQGPEFLTYFNYEAQQDKSGLPNDRFSAERPEGSISTLTIQRTEQRDSAMYRCASSLALLGGASEQYFGPGTRLTVT.

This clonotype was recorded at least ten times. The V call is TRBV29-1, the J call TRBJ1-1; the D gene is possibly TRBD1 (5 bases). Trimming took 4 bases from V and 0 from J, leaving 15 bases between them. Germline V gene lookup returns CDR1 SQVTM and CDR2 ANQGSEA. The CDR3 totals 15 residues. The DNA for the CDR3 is TGCAGCGTTGGTAATCGAAGGGGAATGAACACTGAAGCTTTCTTT. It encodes CSVGNRRGMNTEAFF.

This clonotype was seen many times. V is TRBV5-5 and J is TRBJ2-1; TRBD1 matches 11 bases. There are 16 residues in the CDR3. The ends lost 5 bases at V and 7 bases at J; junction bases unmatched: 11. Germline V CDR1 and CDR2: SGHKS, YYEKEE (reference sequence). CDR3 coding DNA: TGTGCCAGCAGAACACCGGGACAGGGGGGCGGGAATGAGCAGTTCTTC. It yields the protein CASRTPGQGGGNEQFF.

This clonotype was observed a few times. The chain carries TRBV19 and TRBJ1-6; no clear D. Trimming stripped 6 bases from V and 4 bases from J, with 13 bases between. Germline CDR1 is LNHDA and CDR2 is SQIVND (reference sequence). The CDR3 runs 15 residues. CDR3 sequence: CASRTGENYNSPLHF. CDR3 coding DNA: TGTGCCAGTAGGACGGGTGAAAATTATAATTCACCCCTCCACTTT.

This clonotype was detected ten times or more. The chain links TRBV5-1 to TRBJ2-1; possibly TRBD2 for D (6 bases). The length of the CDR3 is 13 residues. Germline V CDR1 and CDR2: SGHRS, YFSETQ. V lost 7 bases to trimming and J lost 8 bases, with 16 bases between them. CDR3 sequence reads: CASGGLSPDEQFF. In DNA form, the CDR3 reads TGCGCCAGCGGGGGACTTTCGCCCGATGAGCAGTTCTTC.

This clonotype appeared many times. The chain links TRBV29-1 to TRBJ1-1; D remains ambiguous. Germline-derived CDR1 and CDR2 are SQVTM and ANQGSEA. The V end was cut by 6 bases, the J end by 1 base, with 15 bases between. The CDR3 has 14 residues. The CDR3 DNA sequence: TGCAGCGTGAGAGGCCATAACACGAACACTGAAGCTTTCTTT. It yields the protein CSVRGHNTNTEAFF.

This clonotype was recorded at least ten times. The CDR3: CASSPYPTGSNQPQHF. The DNA for the CDR3 is TGCGCCAGCAGCCCATACCCGACAGGGAGCAATCAGCCCCAGCATTTT. This rearrangement joins TRBV5-1 to TRBJ1-5; TRBD1 aligns across 7 bases. The ends lost 4 bases at V and 1 base at J; junction bases unmatched: 8. The CDR3 has 16 amino acids. Looked up from germline, CDR1 is SGHRS and CDR2 is YFSETQ.

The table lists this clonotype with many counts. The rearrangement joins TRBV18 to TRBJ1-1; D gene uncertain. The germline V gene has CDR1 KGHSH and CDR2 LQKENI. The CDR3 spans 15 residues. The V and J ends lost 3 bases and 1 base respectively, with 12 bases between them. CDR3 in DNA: TGTGCCAGCTCACCGATGACCAACGCGAACACTGAAGCTTTCTTT. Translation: CASSPMTNANTEAFF.

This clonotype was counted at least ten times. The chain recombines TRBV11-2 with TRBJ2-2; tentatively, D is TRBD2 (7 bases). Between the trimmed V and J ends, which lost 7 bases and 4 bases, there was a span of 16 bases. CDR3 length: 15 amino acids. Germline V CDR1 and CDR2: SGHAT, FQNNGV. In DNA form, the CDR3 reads TGTGCCAGCAAATTAAGGGGGGGCGCCACCGGGGAGCTGTTTTTT. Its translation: CASKLRGGATGELFF.

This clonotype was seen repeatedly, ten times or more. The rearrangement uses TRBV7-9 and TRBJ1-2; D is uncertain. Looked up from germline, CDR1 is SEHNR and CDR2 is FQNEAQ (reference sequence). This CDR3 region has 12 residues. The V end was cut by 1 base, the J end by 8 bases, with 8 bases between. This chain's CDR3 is CASSLVLGGYTF. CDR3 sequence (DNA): TGTGCCAGCAGCTTAGTCCTGGGGGGCTACACCTTC.